This TCR beta chain comes out of a study of cytotoxic CD8 clonotypes in ibrutinib-treated CLL. Data came from immunoSEQ multiplex PCR; TCRdb stores just in-frame clones and leaves some out. The sample holds about 140,000 clones; approximately 80% are singletons and the top ten take less than 30%. Details on this clone: Its specificity is unknown.

Germline V gene lookup returns CDR1 SGHRS and CDR2 YFSETQ. Between the trimmed V and J ends, which lost 3 bases and 1 base, there was a span of 10 bases. CDR3 length: 14 residues. Study-wide results and limits: There were few public clonotypes, and on treatment they contracted or stayed stable. At ibrutinib response, clonality increased, and at progression it declined back toward baseline.

The sequencing here drew on PBMCs, taken after 12 months of ibrutinib treatment. The TCR was taken from a human donor with chronic lymphocytic leukemia. This chain connects TRBV5-1 to TRBJ1-1; tentative D call: TRBD1 (5 bases). The CDR3 spells CASSSTTGNTEAFF. The CDR3 DNA is TGCGCCAGCAGCTCGACTACAGGGAACACTGAAGCTTTCTTT.